This T cell receptor (beta chain) comes out of a study of blood T cells in healthy people across ages. Findings and limits, study-wide: Significant beta diversity loss was already apparent by age approximately 36, declining roughly linearly. It was the long-lived donors that had more naive CD4+ cells and higher diversity than aged donors. Unknown donor CMV status possibly confounded expanded clonotype changes.

In the case of this clonotype: Its antigen is currently unknown.

Per germline, CDR1 SQVTM and CDR2 ANQGSEA. The junction had 2 bases not matched to a gene; V was cut back by 4 bases and J by 2 bases. The CDR3 runs to 13 residues. Using a J-beta primer mix together with a sample-barcoded 5' primer, a second PCR was run for roughly 7 to 11 cycles. TCRdb called the 5' RACE reads again in MiXCR, with one record for every CDR3 protein. Of some 860,000 distinct CDR3 sequences in the sample, approximately 53% were seen once. This clonotype was sampled from a man in his forties or fifties in good health. Sample: blood. The chain is built from TRBV29-1 and TRBJ1-2; TRBD1 aligns across 9 bases. CDR3 amino acids: CSVGGTGNYGYTF. The CDR3 region has the DNA TGCAGCGTTGGGGGGACAGGGAACTATGGCTACACCTTC.